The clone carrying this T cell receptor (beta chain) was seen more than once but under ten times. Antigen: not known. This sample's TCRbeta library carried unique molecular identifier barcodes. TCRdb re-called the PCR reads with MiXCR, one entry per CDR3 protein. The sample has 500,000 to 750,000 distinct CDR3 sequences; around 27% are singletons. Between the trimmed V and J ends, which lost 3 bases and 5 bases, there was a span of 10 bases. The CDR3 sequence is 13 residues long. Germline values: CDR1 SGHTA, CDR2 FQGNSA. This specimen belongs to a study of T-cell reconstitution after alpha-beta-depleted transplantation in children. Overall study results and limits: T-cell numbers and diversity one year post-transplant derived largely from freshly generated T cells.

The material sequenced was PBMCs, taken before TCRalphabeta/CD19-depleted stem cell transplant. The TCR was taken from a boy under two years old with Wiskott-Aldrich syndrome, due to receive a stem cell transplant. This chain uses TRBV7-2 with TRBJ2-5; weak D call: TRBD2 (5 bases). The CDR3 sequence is CASSFSGSETQYF. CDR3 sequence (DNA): TGTGCCAGCAGCTTCTCGGGGTCGGAGACCCAGTACTTC.